One sample yielded the 24 T cell receptor beta chains listed below, sequenced in a study of long-term antiretroviral therapy in people with HIV. This was the immunoSEQ v3.0 assay at survey level. Profiling relied on immunoSEQ multiplex PCR, and the TCRdb table lists in-frame clones only, not all of them. Among about 13,000 clones listed, less than 85% were seen once. The source was unsorted PBMCs, collected 3.2 years before starting antiretroviral therapy. Every receptor here comes from a man aged 35 to 55 with HIV.

This clone is judged medium-sized (0.01 to 0.1%). This chain uses TRBV19 with TRBJ1-1, with D maybe TRBD1 (5 bases). Trimming cost V 7 bases and J 4 bases, with 16 bases left between them. In germline, CDR1 is LNHDA, CDR2 SQIVND (reference sequence). The CDR3 extends over 14 amino acids. The CDR3 spells CASTSTARFTEAFF. For the CDR3, the DNA is TGTGCCAGTACCTCGACAGCGCGGTTCACTGAAGCTTTCTTT. Full variable domain (missing parts from reference TRBV19 and TRBJ1-1): DGGITQSPKYLFRKEGQNVTLSCEQNLNHDAMYWYRQDPGQGLRLIYYSQIVNDFQKGDIAEGYSVSREKKESFPLTVTSAQKNPTAFYLCASTSTARFTEAFFGQGTRLTVV.

In its sample, this clone was seen a few times. The chain combines TRBV27 with TRBJ2-1; 8 bases match TRBD1. CDR1 MNHEY and CDR2 SMNVEV come from the germline V gene (reference sequence). This CDR3 spans 14 amino acids. With V trimmed by 3 bases and J by 6 bases, 4 bases remained unmatched. As DNA, the CDR3 is TGTGCCAGCAGTTTCCAGGGGGCTGGCAATGAGCAGTTCTTC. Translation: CASSFQGAGNEQFF.

The chain links TRBV27 to TRBJ1-5; 7 bases are shared with TRBD1. The germline gives CDR1 MNHEY, CDR2 SMNVEV (reference sequence). The CDR3 is 15 amino acids. Unmatched junction bases numbered 6, after V lost 0 bases and J lost 7 bases. CDR3 sequence reads: CASSLSQGVGQPQHF. The CDR3 region has the DNA TGTGCCAGCAGTTTATCCCAGGGGGTAGGCCAGCCCCAGCATTTT.

V gene TRBV30 combines with J gene TRBJ2-3; 8 bases line up with TRBD2. Trimming removed 4 bases from V and 0 bases from J; junction bases left unmatched: 9. CDR1 is GTSNPN, CDR2 SVGIG, per germline (reference sequence). This CDR3 spans 16 amino acids. The CDR3 here is CAWNLFSGASTDTQYF. DNA for the CDR3: TGTGCCTGGAACCTCTTTAGCGGGGCCAGCACAGATACGCAGTATTTT.

The gene calls are TRBV19 and TRBJ1-4, with D perhaps TRBD1 (5 bases). The germline V and J ends were trimmed by 5 bases and 5 bases, with 9 bases remaining between them. The CDR3 length is 13 residues. CDR1 LNHDA and CDR2 SQIVND come from the germline V gene (reference sequence). The CDR3 region has the DNA TGTGCCAGTAGTGTCGACAGAAATGAAAAACTGTTTTTT. It codes for CASSVDRNEKLFF.

The chain has TRBV5-4 and TRBJ2-2; D might be TRBD1 (6 bases). CDR3 length: 16 amino acids. In germline, CDR1 is SGHNT, CDR2 YYREEE (reference sequence). The V end lost 4 bases, the J end lost 0 bases, and 13 bases lay between the germline ends. The CDR3 loop reads CASSTLQGSNTGELFF. DNA for the CDR3: TGTGCCAGCAGCACCCTACAGGGATCGAACACCGGGGAGCTGTTTTTT.

The V call is TRBV10-1, the J call TRBJ2-7; D is unclear. V shed 6 bases and J shed 10 bases, with 16 bases lying between them. Germline V gene lookup returns CDR1 WNHNN and CDR2 SYGVQD (reference sequence). This CDR3 is 12 amino acids long. DNA for the CDR3: TGCGCCAGCAGCAAGGACGGGCATCTCCAGTACTTC. Amino acid sequence: CASSKDGHLQYF.

The chain joins TRBV6-1 to TRBJ2-7; a weak D match, TRBD1 (5 bases). The CDR3 has 13 residues. Trimming shortened V by 4 bases and J by 0 bases, and 7 bases separated the two germline ends. Per the germline V gene, CDR1 is MNHNS and CDR2 is SASEGT. The CDR3 here is CASSVGPSYEQYF. For the CDR3, the DNA is TGTGCCAGCAGTGTGGGGCCCTCCTACGAGCAGTACTTC.

The chain links TRBV19 to TRBJ1-2, with 7 bases matching TRBD1. The germline gives CDR1 LNHDA, CDR2 SQIVND (reference sequence). This CDR3 region has 12 residues. Losses at the gene ends were 6 bases for V and 4 bases for J; bases not matched to a gene: 2. The CDR3 nucleotides read TGTGCCAGTAGCGACAGGGCCTATGGCTACACCTTC. It translates to CASSDRAYGYTF.

V and J are TRBV5-6 and TRBJ2-5; D unclear. The CDR3 loop spans 15 amino acids. CDR1 and CDR2 (germline): SGHDT, YYEEEE. The V end lost 5 bases, the J end lost 0 bases, and 14 bases lay between the germline ends. The CDR3 spells CASSYKADYQETQYF. The CDR3 DNA sequence: TGTGCCAGCAGTTATAAGGCTGACTACCAAGAGACCCAGTACTTC.

The rearrangement joins TRBV7-2 to TRBJ2-2, with D possibly being TRBD1 (5 bases). CDR1 is SGHTA, CDR2 FQGNSA, per germline. This CDR3 is 15 amino acids long. Trimming stripped 5 bases from V and 2 bases from J, with 12 bases between. The CDR3 sequence is CASSPAWGNTGELFF. CDR3 nucleotides: TGTGCCAGCAGCCCCGCCTGGGGCAACACCGGGGAGCTGTTTTTT.

This clone has just one count. This sequence joins TRBV29-1 and TRBJ2-5; D could derive from TRBD1 or TRBD2 (6 bases each). From germline, CDR1 is SQVTM and CDR2 ANQGSEA. This CDR3 comprises 14 residues. V was pared by 7 bases and J by 5 bases, with 20 bases between. CDR3 amino acids: CSAEGPSRGETQYF. In DNA form, the CDR3 reads TGCAGCGCGGAGGGACCTTCGAGGGGGGAGACCCAGTACTTC.

This sequence joins TRBV5-6 and TRBJ1-5; D remains unclear. Germline V gives CDR1 SGHDT, CDR2 YYEEEE. V lost 1 base and J lost 2, with 16 bases in between. This CDR3 region has 17 residues. CDR3 in DNA: TGTGCCAGCAGCTTGTGGGAGGGTGAGGGCGGCAATCAGCCCCAGCATTTT. It yields the protein CASSLWEGEGGNQPQHF.

This chain links TRBV7-2 with TRBJ2-3; 7 bases line up with TRBD2. There are 14 residues in the CDR3. V was pared by 8 bases and J by 6 bases, with 11 bases of the junction left unmatched. CDR1 and CDR2 (germline): SGHTA, FQGNSA. CDR3 bases: TGTGCCAGCGGTCGCGGGGGACCTCGGGATACGCAGTATTTT. Its protein product is CASGRGGPRDTQYF.

The rearrangement joins TRBV7-2 to TRBJ1-4; 7 bases agree with TRBD1. Germline V gene sequence: CDR1 SGHTA, CDR2 FQGNSA. The CDR3 runs 13 residues. Trimming at V came to 6 bases and at J to 4 bases, leaving 2 bases not matched to a gene. The CDR3 is CASSRGHNEKLFF. For the CDR3, the DNA is TGTGCCAGCAGTAGGGGGCATAATGAAAAACTGTTTTTT.

The V gene is TRBV7-2, the J gene TRBJ1-2, with 7 bases lining up with TRBD1. The CDR3 consists of 14 residues. The germline V gene has CDR1 SGHTA and CDR2 FQGNSA. V shed 5 bases, J shed 8 bases, and the junction held 11 bases outside the gene matches. DNA of the CDR3: TGTGCCAGCAGCCTAAACCAACAGGGGCGCGGCTACACCTTC. Translating gives CASSLNQQGRGYTF. The full variable domain, with the rest looked up from reference TRBV7-2 and TRBJ1-2, is GAGVSQSPSNKVTEKGKDVELRCDPISGHTALYWYRQSLGQGLEFLIYFQGNSAPDKSGLPSDRFSAERTGGSVSTLTIQRTQQEDSAVYLCASSLNQQGRGYTFGSGTRLTVV.

The rearrangement uses TRBV19 and TRBJ2-3; D may be TRBD2 (7 bases). V was clipped by 1 base and J by 2 bases, with 10 bases between them. This CDR3 is 15 amino acids long. CDR1 and CDR2 from the germline V gene are LNHDA and SQIVND (reference sequence). DNA for the CDR3: TGTGCCAGTAGTATAGTGCGGGGGCCCACAGATACGCAGTATTTT. It encodes CASSIVRGPTDTQYF.

This chain connects TRBV2 to TRBJ1-1; D is unresolved. The germline V gene encodes CDR1 SNHLY and CDR2 FYNNEI. Trimming took off 10 bases at V and 3 bases at J, with 15 bases between the two ends. The CDR3 consists of 13 residues. In DNA, the CDR3 is TGTGCCACCGGTGGGGATATGGACACTGAAGCTTTCTTT. It yields the protein CATGGDMDTEAFF.

The genes are TRBV7-9 and TRBJ1-3; the D gene is possibly TRBD1 (5 bases). This CDR3 comprises 17 residues. Trimming cost V 1 base and J 3 bases, with 16 bases left between them. Germline V lookup: CDR1 SEHNR, CDR2 FQNEAQ (reference sequence). The chain's CDR3 is CASSLGGGAWDGNTIYF. DNA of the CDR3: TGTGCCAGCAGCTTAGGTGGAGGGGCTTGGGATGGAAACACCATATATTTT.

This chain connects TRBV11-3 to TRBJ1-1; D is uncertain. The V end lost 0 bases, the J end lost 5 bases, and 7 bases lay between the germline ends. The CDR3 runs to 13 residues. The germline V gene has CDR1 SGHNT and CDR2 YENEEA. The CDR3: CASSLEGRTEAFF. The CDR3 DNA sequence: TGTGCCAGCAGCTTAGAGGGGAGAACTGAAGCTTTCTTT. Based on the CDR3 plus reference TRBV11-3 and TRBJ1-1, the full variable domain is EAGVVQSPRYKIIEKKQPVAFWCNPISGHNTLYWYLQNLGQGPELLIRYENEEAVDDSQLPKDRFSAERLKGVDSTLKIQPAELGDSAVYLCASSLEGRTEAFFGQGTRLTVV.

The sample holds one count of this clone. V gene TRBV12-5 combines with J gene TRBJ1-1, with unresolved D. The CDR3 totals 14 residues. Germline loops: CDR1 LGHNT, CDR2 FRNRAP. The V and J ends lost 6 bases and 1 base respectively, with 12 bases between them. CDR3 in amino acids: CASGLTPENTEAFF. The CDR3, as DNA: TGTGCTAGTGGCCTAACCCCAGAGAACACTGAAGCTTTCTTT.

The rearrangement joins TRBV19 to TRBJ1-1; D gene uncertain. This CDR3 spans 13 amino acids. The ends were cut back, 4 bases at V and 1 base at J, with 7 bases in the middle. The V gene's germline CDR1 is LNHDA and CDR2 SQIVND (reference sequence). CDR3 nucleotides: TGTGCCAGTAGTAGATCGGCGAACACTGAAGCTTTCTTT. Residues: CASSRSANTEAFF.

This sequence joins TRBV6-1 and TRBJ1-2; TRBD1 agrees at 7 bases. This CDR3 is 14 amino acids long. Germline CDR1 is MNHNS and CDR2 is SASEGT. Unmatched junction bases numbered 6, after V lost 6 bases and J lost 2 bases. CDR3 in amino acids: CASSPGQYNYGYTF. CDR3 sequence (DNA): TGTGCCAGCAGCCCGGGACAGTACAACTATGGCTACACCTTC.

The CDR3 sequence is CASSSPVGGSNTEAFF. The CDR3 DNA reads TGTGCCAGCAGCTCCCCGGTAGGCGGATCGAACACTGAAGCTTTCTTT. V gene TRBV11-2 combines with J gene TRBJ1-1; D is ambiguous. Germline CDR1 and CDR2: SGHAT and FQNNGV. V was cut by 4 bases and J by 1 base, with 16 bases left in between. This CDR3 is 16 amino acids long.